The rows below give T cell receptor beta chains drawn from one sample of a study of CD8+CD57+ T cells in acquired aplastic anemia. A single record per CDR3 protein comes from TCRdb applying MiXCR to the reads. The sample lists around 430,000 distinct CDR3 sequences, roughly a third occurring once. The specimen sequenced was sorted CD4+, CD8+, or CD8+CD57+ T cells (not recorded which) from PBMCs. These receptors originate from a human donor with aplastic anemia. The conserved cysteine and the conserved F or W are not part of the CDR3 here. Each record gives: J gene, V gene, CDR3 protein.

TRBJ2-5 | TRBV9 | ASSVAQQETQY
TRBJ2-7 | TRBV15 | ATSRDRGPHEQY
TRBJ1-2 | TRBV12-3/TRBV12-4 | ASSYGQGAVNYGYT
TRBJ1-1 | TRBV7-9 | ASSLAVGAGDTEAF
TRBJ1-5 | TRBV6-1 | ASSADGGGGNQPQH
TRBJ2-3 | TRBV10-3 | AISEQLAGEGDTQY
TRBJ1-2 | TRBV30 | AWGPTLNGYT
TRBJ2-1 | TRBV10-2 | ASSETSGRAGYNEQF
TRBJ1-3 | TRBV20-1 | SATGTILTNTIY
TRBJ1-3 | TRBV30 | AWSLDRAGNTIY
TRBJ1-2 | TRBV7-8 | ASSCLGKLPGQGAGYT
TRBJ1-1 | TRBV19 | ASSTPRGLLTEAF
TRBJ2-1 | TRBV7-2 | ASSFGTGREQF
TRBJ2-2 | TRBV20-1 | SARDRRTGRTGELF
TRBJ2-7 | TRBV20-1 | SARDAGGSSYEQY
TRBJ2-7 | TRBV27 | ASSLRTEAYEQY
TRBJ2-4 | TRBV19 | ASSIAWDRNFQY
TRBJ2-2 | TRBV7-9 | ASSLRTPGELF
TRBJ2-5 | TRBV29-1 | SVLAGGRETQY
TRBJ2-2 | TRBV6-1 | ASLRTSGTGELF
TRBJ2-7 | TRBV6-1 | ASYGTAYEQY
TRBJ2-7 | TRBV10-1 | APQQTGSYEQY
TRBJ1-2 | TRBV12-3/TRBV12-4 | ASSLRDSGYT
TRBJ2-2 | TRBV3-1 | ASSPEGLAGAAGELF
TRBJ1-2 | TRBV3-1 | ASSQGQLNYGYT
TRBJ1-2 | TRBV24-1 | ATSDYNYGYT
TRBJ1-5 | TRBV5-1 | ASSRDGGRGNQPQH
TRBJ1-3 | TRBV24-1 | ATTSGNTIY
TRBJ1-2 | TRBV2 | AWSILRANYGYT
TRBJ1-4 | TRBV6-5 | ASSLSRVGEKLF
TRBJ1-3 | TRBV5-1 | ASSLGQVPSSGNTIY
TRBJ2-7 | TRBV10-3 | ATTSDSRTYEQY
TRBJ1-3 | TRBV15 | ATSRNQGSGNTIY
TRBJ1-5 | TRBV30 | AWSVSGPQH
TRBJ1-1 | TRBV2 | ASTEQGVTEAF
TRBJ2-1 | TRBV11-1 | ASSLVRGTRLLSYNEQF
TRBJ1-6 | TRBV20-1 | SARGRGRGLNSPLH
TRBJ1-3 | TRBV7-8 | ASSRDEPRVNTIY
TRBJ1-6 | TRBV5-1 | ASSLKSSSYNSPLH
TRBJ2-7 | TRBV19 | ASSMGGATAMSEQY
TRBJ2-7 | TRBV29-1 | SVGTGASVGLSYEQY
TRBJ1-2 | TRBV5-6 | ASSPGVDSPGGYT
TRBJ2-2 | TRBV5-1 | ASSLAG